The 30 T cell receptor beta chains reported below all come from one sample, sequenced in a study of CD8 T cells in Susac syndrome. An input of roughly 0.45 to 1 ug of RNA was subjected to reverse transcription using random hexamers. MiXCR was run by TCRdb on the immunoSEQ multiplex PCR reads, yielding one entry per CDR3 protein. The sample shows 250,000 to 300,000 distinct CDR3 sequences, 70% to 90% of them seen only once. Sample: CD8+ T cells from PBMCs. These receptors originate from a human donor with multiple sclerosis.

J is TRBJ2-2 and V is TRBV20-1; D uncertain. The CDR3 spans 14 residues. The V end was cut by 0 bases, the J end by 4 bases, with 9 bases between. Germline CDR1 is DFQATT and CDR2 is SNEGSKA (reference sequence). CDR3: CSAREPGFTGELFF. The CDR3 region has the DNA TGCAGTGCTAGAGAACCCGGTTTCACCGGGGAGCTGTTTTTT.

The CDR3 bases are TGTGCCAGCAGTTTAGGTTCTTTTTACGAGCAGTACTTC. It codes for CASSLGSFYEQYF. The chain links TRBV27 to TRBJ2-7; no firm D call. V was clipped by 2 bases and J by 4 bases, with 9 bases between them. The CDR3 covers 13 residues. In germline, CDR1 is MNHEY, CDR2 SMNVEV (reference sequence).

The chain combines TRBV28 with TRBJ1-1, with D maybe TRBD1 (5 bases). Trimming shortened V by 11 bases and J by 7 bases, and 17 bases separated the two germline ends. The CDR3 covers 12 residues. Per the germline V gene, CDR1 is MDHEN and CDR2 is SYDVKM. The CDR3 region is CASPEKRGEAFF. The CDR3 DNA sequence: TGTGCCTCTCCTGAGAAGAGGGGTGAAGCTTTCTTT.

The genes are TRBV20-1 and TRBJ2-6, with D perhaps being TRBD1 or TRBD2 (5 bases each). Germline V CDR1 and CDR2: DFQATT, SNEGSKA (reference sequence). The CDR3 covers 17 residues. Trimming removed 0 bases at V and 3 bases at J, with 15 bases between. CDR3: CSARDVGVDFGANVLTF. DNA for the CDR3: TGCAGTGCTAGAGATGTGGGGGTTGACTTTGGGGCCAACGTCCTGACTTTC.

Here the CDR3 DNA reads TGTGCCAGCAGCTTAGGGCCCCGTGGGAATGAGCAGTTCTTC. It yields the protein CASSLGPRGNEQFF. The V call is TRBV7-2, the J call TRBJ2-1, with no clear D. Germline CDR1 reads SGHTA; CDR2 reads FQGNSA. Trimming removed 1 base at V and 7 bases at J, with 11 bases between. The CDR3 totals 14 residues.

The rearrangement links TRBV3-1 to TRBJ1-6; D might be TRBD1 (5 bases). CDR1 and CDR2 (germline): LGHDT, YNNKEL (reference sequence). The V end lost 11 bases, the J end lost 0 bases, and 11 bases lay between the germline ends. CDR3 length: 14 residues. The CDR3 DNA sequence: TGTGCCGCCAGGGAAAGCTCCTATAATTCACCCCTCCACTTT. Translating gives CAARESSYNSPLHF.

The V call is TRBV20-1, the J call TRBJ2-4; tentatively, D is TRBD1 or TRBD2 (5 bases each). The CDR3 has 15 residues. Germline V lookup: CDR1 DFQATT, CDR2 SNEGSKA (reference sequence). V shed 1 base and J shed 13 bases, with 23 bases lying between them. CDR3 coding DNA: TGCAGTGCTAGAGCCCGGGACCAGAACTATCTTTTGCAGTACTTC. Residues: CSARARDQNYLLQYF.

In this sample, this clonotype turned up once. In DNA, the CDR3 is TGTGCCAGCAGTTTCTCACAGGGTGAACGGGTCAATGAGCAGTTCTTC. Protein product: CASSFSQGERVNEQFF. The chain links TRBV27 to TRBJ2-1; maybe TRBD1 (6 bases). Germline V gene data show CDR1 as MNHEY and CDR2 as SMNVEV (reference sequence). Trimming cost V 3 bases and J 6 bases, with 18 bases left between them. The CDR3 covers 16 residues.

The rearrangement uses TRBV13 and TRBJ2-7; 7 nucleotides line up with TRBD2. V was pared by 5 bases and J by 2 bases, with 6 bases of the junction left unmatched. CDR3 length: 14 residues. Germline CDR1 and CDR2: PRHDT and FYEKMQ (reference sequence). The CDR3 DNA sequence: TGTGCCAGCAGCCCCTGGGGGAGGGCCTACGAGCAGTACTTC. This codes for CASSPWGRAYEQYF.

V gene TRBV7-9 combines with J gene TRBJ1-1; a weak D match, TRBD1 (5 bases). Germline values: CDR1 SEHNR, CDR2 FQNEAQ (reference sequence). V was clipped by 9 bases and J by 4 bases, with 15 bases between them. The CDR3 runs 13 residues. The CDR3 nucleotides are TGTGCCAGTTCCCCCCAGGGAGGCACTGAAGCTTTCTTT. It encodes CASSPQGGTEAFF.

This sequence joins TRBV7-9 and TRBJ1-1, with D possibly TRBD1 on 5 matching bases. This CDR3 is built from 18 residues. Germline CDR1 SEHNR, CDR2 FQNEAQ (reference sequence). The V and J ends lost 1 base and 1 base respectively, with 19 bases between them. The CDR3 here is CASSLVGFSQGRNTEAFF. The CDR3 bases are TGTGCCAGCAGCTTAGTCGGATTTAGTCAGGGAAGGAACACTGAAGCTTTCTTT.

This clonotype was seen a handful of times. This chain links TRBV7-8 with TRBJ2-1; 10 bases line up with TRBD2. Germline V gene sequence: CDR1 SGHVS, CDR2 FQNEAQ. J gave up 8 bases and V 4 bases, and 17 bases lay outside the gene matches. The CDR3 is 18 residues long. The CDR3, as DNA: TGTGCCAGCAGCTCCTCACTTACGCGACTAGCGGGTCGCCATGAGCAGTTCTTC. Amino acid sequence: CASSSSLTRLAGRHEQFF. Combining the CDR3 with reference TRBV7-8 and TRBJ2-1 gives the whole variable domain GAGVSQSPRYKVAKRGQDVALRCDPISGHVSLFWYQQALGQGPEFLTYFQNEAQLDKSGLPSDRFFAERPEGSVSTLKIQRTQQEDSAVYLCASSSSLTRLAGRHEQFFGPGTRLTVL.

This clonotype has a single count. The chain recombines TRBV12-3 or TRBV12-4 with TRBJ2-6; D ambiguous. The CDR3 is 15 amino acids. V lost 4 bases to trimming and J lost 3 bases, with 10 bases between them. In DNA, the CDR3 is TGTGCCAGCAGTTCCGTGGATAGTGGGGCCAACGTCCTGACTTTC. Residues: CASSSVDSGANVLTF.

The chain recombines TRBV6-1 with TRBJ2-2, with TRBD2 identical over 9 bases. The CDR3 totals 14 residues. J gave up 7 bases and V 7 bases, and 7 bases lay outside the gene matches. Germline V gene sequence: CDR1 MNHNS, CDR2 SASEGT. The CDR3 here is CASKWREGGGELFF. CDR3 nucleotide sequence: TGTGCCAGCAAATGGCGGGAGGGAGGCGGGGAGCTGTTTTTT.

The chain has TRBV6-2 or TRBV6-3 and TRBJ2-1; unclear D gene. The germline V gene encodes CDR1 MNHEY and CDR2 SVGEGT. The CDR3 spans 13 residues. Trimming shortened V by 2 bases and J by 10 bases, and 12 bases separated the two germline ends. The CDR3 region has the DNA TGTGCCAGCAGTTACCTTTCTACAAGCGAGCAGTTCTTC. As protein: CASSYLSTSEQFF.

This chain uses TRBV18 with TRBJ1-2; the match to TRBD1 covers 9 bases. This CDR3 is built from 15 residues. Trimming at V came to 9 bases and at J to 8 bases, leaving 16 bases not matched to a gene. Germline CDR1 KGHSH, CDR2 LQKENI. The CDR3 DNA reads TGTGCCAGTTTCATTGCGGGACAGGGATCTGGAGGCTACACCTTC. This encodes CASFIAGQGSGGYTF.

The V call is TRBV9, the J call TRBJ2-5; D call uncertain. The germline CDR1 and CDR2 sequences are SGDLS and YYNGEE. Trimming stripped 0 bases from V and 9 bases from J, with 15 bases between. CDR3 length: 14 residues. This CDR3 is CASSVATGGSAQYF. The CDR3 nucleotides are TGTGCCAGCAGCGTAGCTACCGGCGGTTCGGCCCAGTACTTC.

The chain employs TRBV5-6 and TRBJ2-1; D tentatively fits TRBD1 or TRBD2 (5 bases each). The CDR3 loop spans 12 amino acids. Germline CDR1 reads SGHDT; CDR2 reads YYEEEE. The ends were cut back, 3 bases at V and 13 bases at J, with 14 bases in the middle. CDR3 nucleotide sequence: TGTGCCAGCAGCTCGGGACCTAGGGACCAGTTCTTC. It codes for CASSSGPRDQFF.

The rearrangement uses TRBV9 and TRBJ2-6, with TRBD1 matching over 7 bases. V lost 2 bases and J lost 4; bases outside the gene matches: 12. In germline, CDR1 is SGDLS, CDR2 YYNGEE. The CDR3 length is 18 residues. The CDR3 DNA is TGTGCCAGCAGCGTGAACAGGGGAACGATCGCCGGGGCCAACGTCCTGACTTTC. Its protein is CASSVNRGTIAGANVLTF.

The chain couples TRBV29-1 to TRBJ2-1; 9 nucleotides align to TRBD2. Germline V gives CDR1 SQVTM, CDR2 ANQGSEA. The V gene end was trimmed by 1 base and the J gene end by 0 bases; junction bases not matched to a gene: 7. The CDR3 runs to 17 residues. The chain's CDR3 is CSVEGLAEKSSYNEQFF. The CDR3 region has the DNA TGCAGCGTTGAAGGACTAGCGGAAAAAAGCTCCTACAATGAGCAGTTCTTC.

V and J are TRBV2 and TRBJ1-4; the match to TRBD1 covers 7 bases. CDR1 is SNHLY and CDR2 is FYNNEI in the germline V gene. The CDR3 covers 15 residues. The V gene end was trimmed by 7 bases and the J gene end by 0 bases; junction bases not matched to a gene: 5. CDR3 sequence reads: CASNRGHATNEKLFF. Written as DNA, the CDR3 is TGTGCCAGCAACAGGGGCCATGCAACTAATGAAAAACTGTTTTTT.

This sequence joins TRBV20-1 and TRBJ2-1; unclear D gene. The V gene's germline CDR1 is DFQATT and CDR2 SNEGSKA (reference sequence). V was trimmed by 0 bases and J by 5 bases, leaving 5 bases between them. This CDR3 contains 12 residues. CDR3 in amino acids: CSARDLNNEQFF. CDR3 bases: TGCAGTGCTAGAGATCTAAACAATGAGCAGTTCTTC.

The chain carries TRBV7-6 and TRBJ2-1; the match to TRBD2 covers 7 bases. CDR1 and CDR2 (germline): SGHVS, FNYEAQ. Germline trimming cut 4 bases from V and 5 bases from J; bases unmatched to any gene: 11. This CDR3 spans 16 amino acids. The CDR3 DNA is TGTGCCAGCAGCTCCTTAGCGGGTCGGACGAACAATGAGCAGTTCTTC. This encodes CASSSLAGRTNNEQFF.

This clonotype was observed a single time. This chain joins TRBV12-3 or TRBV12-4 and TRBJ2-7; the D gene is possibly TRBD2 (6 bases). The length of the CDR3 is 14 residues. V was cut by 6 bases and J by 6 bases, with 18 bases left in between. The chain's CDR3 is CASSLSEGTLEQYF. DNA of the CDR3: TGTGCCAGCAGCCTTAGCGAGGGGACTCTCGAGCAGTACTTC.

This clonotype has only a few counts. The chain has TRBV27 and TRBJ2-3; TRBD2 agrees at 15 bases. The V and J ends lost 5 bases and 8 bases, in that order; junction bases with no gene match: 2. The CDR3 spans 14 residues. Germline CDR1 is MNHEY and CDR2 is SMNVEV (reference sequence). CDR3 region: CASSQGLAGGTQYF. The CDR3 bases are TGTGCCAGCAGTCAGGGACTAGCGGGAGGTACGCAGTATTTT.

The rearrangement joins TRBV12-3 or TRBV12-4 to TRBJ2-1; the match to TRBD1 covers 9 bases. Trimming took 5 bases from V and 7 from J; bases not matched to a gene: 12. CDR3 length: 16 residues. In nucleotides, the CDR3 is TGTGCCAGCAGTCCCAAACAGGGGGCTACGCGGAATGAGCAGTTCTTC. It codes for CASSPKQGATRNEQFF.

The rearrangement uses TRBV14 and TRBJ2-5, with a possible D match to TRBD2 (5 bases). Trimming stripped 0 bases from V and 1 base from J, with 9 bases between. Looked up from germline, CDR1 is SGHDN and CDR2 is FVKESK. This CDR3 region has 15 residues. In nucleotides, the CDR3 is TGTGCCAGCAGCCAAGAACAGCGGACCCAAGAGACCCAGTACTTC. It specifies CASSQEQRTQETQYF.

The V gene is TRBV5-5, the J gene TRBJ2-5; tentatively, D is TRBD1 (5 bases). The CDR3 totals 15 residues. V was clipped by 0 bases and J by 4 bases, with 13 bases between them. Germline CDR1 and CDR2: SGHKS and YYEKEE (reference sequence). As DNA, the CDR3 is TGTGCCAGCAGCTTGGAGTTCTGGGGCGGAGAGACCCAGTACTTC. Translation gives CASSLEFWGGETQYF.

This clonotype was detected only once. Relative to the germline gene, one junction end is altered; a read error may explain this. The V and J genes are TRBV20-1 and TRBJ1-1; 7 bases align to TRBD1. CDR3 length: 12 amino acids. Germline loops: CDR1 DFQATT, CDR2 SNEGSKA (reference sequence). Here the CDR3 reads CSAGDRATEAFF. CDR3 nucleotide sequence: TGCAGTGCTGGAGACAGGGCTACTGAAGCTTTCTTT.

The V call is TRBV18, the J call TRBJ2-7; D is possibly TRBD2 (6 bases). This CDR3 is 14 amino acids long. Germline values: CDR1 KGHSH, CDR2 LQKENI. Trimming left V 4 bases short and J 2 bases short, with 12 bases between. The CDR3 spells CASSLTSSPYEQYF. CDR3 nucleotide sequence: TGTGCCAGCTCACTGACTAGTTCCCCCTACGAGCAGTACTTC.